This record covers a single TCR beta chain. As yet, its antigen is unknown. The sample comes from a study of OX40 agonist ivuxolimab in advanced cancers. Notes on the study in general: Both blood CD4+ and CD8+ T cells showed clonal growth by week 6 at 0.1 to 3.0 mg/kg. Individuals who were partial responders at 0.1-3.0 mg/kg had clonal expansion that ranked among the lowest. Relative to CD4+, CD8+ T cells held more expanded clones on average.

Profiling relied on immunoSEQ multiplex PCR, and the TCRdb table lists in-frame clones only, not all of them. The profile covers some 70,000 clones, with about four fifths appearing a single time and more than 2% taken by the ten largest. The length of the CDR3 is 24 residues. The ends lost 2 bases at V and 4 bases at J; junction bases unmatched: 31. Germline V gene sequence: CDR1 MDHEN, CDR2 SYDVKM. The chain recombines TRBV28 with TRBJ2-1; TRBD2 aligns across 8 bases. The sequenced sample was CD4+ or CD8+ T cells sorted from blood, obtained in a trial of the OX40 agonist ivuxolimab. The clonotype originates from an adult with an advanced solid tumor such as melanoma, head and neck, liver or kidney cancer. CDR3 sequence: CASSLNFLPPFRSGRVQSYNEQFF. CDR3 coding DNA: TGTGCCAGCAGTTTAAATTTCCTGCCACCGTTCCGCTCCGGGAGGGTACAATCTTACAATGAGCAGTTCTTC.